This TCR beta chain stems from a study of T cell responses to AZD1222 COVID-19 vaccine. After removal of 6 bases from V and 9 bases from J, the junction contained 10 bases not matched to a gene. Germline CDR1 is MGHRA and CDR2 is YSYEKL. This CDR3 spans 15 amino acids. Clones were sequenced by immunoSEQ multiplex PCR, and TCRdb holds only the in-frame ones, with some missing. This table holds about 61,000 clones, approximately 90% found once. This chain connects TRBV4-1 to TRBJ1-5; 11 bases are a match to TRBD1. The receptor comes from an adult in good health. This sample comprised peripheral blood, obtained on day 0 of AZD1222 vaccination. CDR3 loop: CASSPTGTGGRPQHF. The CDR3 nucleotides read TGCGCCAGCAGTCCAACCGGGACAGGGGGAAGGCCCCAGCATTTT.